This passage covers 25 T cell receptor beta chains from one sample sequenced in a study of cytomegalovirus exposure and HLA in healthy donors. Both 60 Vbeta primers and 13 Jbeta primers went into the PCR. The repertoire was sequenced with immunoSEQ multiplex PCR; TCRdb's copy has only in-frame clones and lacks some. The table has roughly 200,000 clones, over 80% seen once. The specimen sequenced was PBMCs. The receptors derive from a man aged 25 to 40 in good health and CMV-seronegative.

The rearrangement joins TRBV7-9 to TRBJ2-2, with TRBD2 matching over 7 bases. Per the germline V gene, CDR1 is SEHNR and CDR2 is FQNEAQ (reference sequence). J gave up 0 bases and V 2 bases, and 6 bases lay outside the gene matches. The CDR3 extends over 17 amino acids. In DNA, the CDR3 is TGTGCCAGCAGCTTATGGGCGGGGGTCACGAACACCGGGGAGCTGTTTTTT. Translating gives CASSLWAGVTNTGELFF.

This clone appeared a single time. The chain is built from TRBV30 and TRBJ2-1; D may be TRBD1 (6 bases). The CDR3 extends over 11 amino acids. V lost 2 bases, J lost 7 bases, and 6 bases lay in between. The germline CDR1 and CDR2 sequences are GTSNPN and SVGIG (reference sequence). The CDR3 region has the DNA TGTGCCTGGAGTAGGGGGAATGAGCAGTTCTTC. It codes for CAWSRGNEQFF. The full variable domain, rest sourced from reference TRBV30 and TRBJ2-1, is SQTIHQWPATLVQPVGSPLSLECTVEGTSNPNLYWYRQAAGRGLQLLFYSVGIGQISSEVPQNLSASRPQDRQFILSSKKLLLSDSGFYLCAWSRGNEQFFGPGTRLTVL.

This clone was seen once. This chain joins TRBV29-1 and TRBJ1-2; 8 nucleotides match TRBD1. Germline CDR1 SQVTM, CDR2 ANQGSEA. The trim removed 6 bases at V and 7 bases at J, leaving 7 bases unmatched. CDR3 length: 12 amino acids. CDR3 sequence reads: CSVETGVRGYTF. CDR3 bases: TGCAGCGTAGAGACAGGGGTCCGTGGCTACACCTTC.

To note about this clone: Other DNA sequences in the sample encode the same CDR3. The gene calls are TRBV5-1 and TRBJ2-7; the match to TRBD2 covers 11 bases. V gave up 0 bases and J gave up 2 bases; unmatched junction bases: 1. The CDR3 sequence is 15 residues long. Germline V gene sequence: CDR1 SGHRS, CDR2 YFSETQ. The CDR3 DNA sequence: TGCGCCAGCAGCTTGGGACTAGCGGGGACCTACGAGCAGTACTTC. It translates to CASSLGLAGTYEQYF.

V gene TRBV7-2 combines with J gene TRBJ1-5; D is unclear. From germline, CDR1 is SGHTA and CDR2 FQGNSA. Trimming shortened V by 5 bases and J by 6 bases, and 11 bases separated the two germline ends. CDR3 size: 13 residues. The CDR3 here is CASSRGGFQPQHF. CDR3 coding DNA: TGTGCCAGCAGCCGAGGAGGGTTTCAGCCCCAGCATTTT.

The rearrangement joins TRBV11-2 to TRBJ2-5; tentative D call: TRBD2 (6 bases). The CDR3 sequence is 15 residues long. Trimming cost V 3 bases and J 3 bases, with 14 bases left between them. Germline lookup yields CDR1 SGHAT and CDR2 FQNNGV. CDR3 in DNA: TGTGCCAGCAGCTTGATGTTCCCGGGAGAAGAGACCCAGTACTTC. Translation gives CASSLMFPGEETQYF.

The chain couples TRBV7-9 to TRBJ2-5; 9 bases map to TRBD2. Germline assignment: CDR1 SEHNR and CDR2 FQNEAQ (reference sequence). The CDR3 is made up of 16 amino acids. The V and J ends lost 2 bases and 7 bases, in that order; junction bases with no gene match: 11. CDR3 residues: CASSLLAGGLGATQYF. The CDR3 DNA is TGTGCCAGCAGCTTATTGGCGGGGGGGCTAGGTGCGACCCAGTACTTC. Full variable domain (missing parts from reference TRBV7-9 and TRBJ2-5): DTGVSQNPRHKITKRGQNVTFRCDPISEHNRLYWYRQTLGQGPEFLTYFQNEAQLEKSRLLSDRFSAERPKGSFSTLEIQRTEQGDSAMYLCASSLLAGGLGATQYFGPGTRLLVL.

The J gene is TRBJ2-5, the V gene TRBV6-1; the D gene is possibly TRBD1 (5 bases). Trimming cost V 2 bases and J 5 bases, with 21 bases left between them. The CDR3 is made up of 17 amino acids. Germline V gene lookup returns CDR1 MNHNS and CDR2 SASEGT. CDR3 loop: CASSESFGVRAWETQYF. CDR3 nucleotides: TGTGCCAGCAGTGAATCTTTTGGTGTCAGGGCTTGGGAGACCCAGTACTTC.

J is TRBJ2-1 and V is TRBV5-1; 7 bases are a match to TRBD1. From germline, CDR1 is SGHRS and CDR2 YFSETQ. J was trimmed by 7 bases and V by 2 bases; bases with no gene match: 9. The CDR3 extends over 15 amino acids. CDR3 nucleotides: TGCGCCAGCAGCTTACCCAGGGGGACAATAAATGAGCAGTTCTTC. Translating it yields CASSLPRGTINEQFF. The full variable domain, in which reference TRBV5-1 and TRBJ2-1 provide the parts outside the CDR3, is KAGVTQTPRYLIKTRGQQVTLSCSPISGHRSVSWYQQTPGQGLQFLFEYFSETQRNKGNFPGRFSGRQFSNSRSEMNVSTLELGDSALYLCASSLPRGTINEQFFGPGTRLTVL.

A few counts support this clone. J is TRBJ2-5 and V is TRBV5-1; 7 bases map to TRBD1. Germline CDR1 is SGHRS and CDR2 is YFSETQ. The CDR3 consists of 14 residues. V lost 0 bases and J lost 1; bases outside the gene matches: 0. For the CDR3, the DNA is TGCGCCAGCAGCTTGGGGGACAGCCAAGAGACCCAGTACTTC. The encoded protein is CASSLGDSQETQYF.

This chain joins TRBV6-5 and TRBJ1-2; D ambiguous. The CDR3 covers 16 residues. V was cut by 2 bases and J by 1 base, with 14 bases left in between. Per the germline V gene, CDR1 is MNHEY and CDR2 is SVGAGI. Here the CDR3 reads CASSYGRGDGNYGYTF. CDR3 nucleotides: TGTGCCAGCAGTTACGGCCGGGGTGATGGTAACTATGGCTACACCTTC.

V usage is TRBV5-6 and J usage is TRBJ2-7, with D possibly being TRBD1 (6 bases). The CDR3 length is 16 residues. Germline V gene data show CDR1 as SGHDT and CDR2 as YYEEEE. V shed 4 bases and J shed 6 bases, with 23 bases lying between them. In nucleotides, the CDR3 is TGTGCCAGCAGCCCGTCTGACAGGACCCTACTACCCGAGCAGTACTTC. Translation: CASSPSDRTLLPEQYF.

The chain employs TRBV7-2 and TRBJ2-5; D remains unclear. The length of the CDR3 is 12 residues. Trimming pared 2 bases from V and 4 bases from J, leaving 5 bases between. The germline V gene encodes CDR1 SGHTA and CDR2 FQGNSA. The CDR3 loop reads CASSLLLETQYF. CDR3 DNA sequence: TGTGCCAGCAGCTTACTATTAGAGACCCAGTACTTC.

This rearrangement joins TRBV14 to TRBJ2-5, with TRBD1 as a possible D gene (8 bases). The CDR3 extends over 14 amino acids. The germline V gene has CDR1 SGHDN and CDR2 FVKESK. Deletions cut 6 bases from V and 11 bases from J, with 22 bases between. CDR3 in amino acids: CASSLQGAGVVQYF. The CDR3 nucleotides are TGTGCCAGCAGTCTCCAGGGGGCGGGAGTAGTGCAGTACTTC.

This chain uses TRBV7-6 with TRBJ2-3; D is possibly TRBD2 (6 bases). Germline V lookup: CDR1 SGHVS, CDR2 FNYEAQ. Deletions cut 1 base from V and 3 bases from J, with 14 bases between. There are 16 residues in the CDR3. DNA of the CDR3: TGTGCCAGCAGCTTAGTGGCTGGGGGGAGTACAGATACGCAGTATTTT. Translating gives CASSLVAGGSTDTQYF.

The genes are TRBV28 and TRBJ2-3; D remains unclear. CDR1 is MDHEN and CDR2 is SYDVKM in the germline V gene. Trimming cost V 8 bases and J 6 bases, with 9 bases left between them. This CDR3 contains 11 residues. CDR3 amino acids: CASGRYDTQYF. CDR3 DNA: TGTGCCAGCGGCAGGTACGATACGCAGTATTTT. The full variable domain, in which reference TRBV28 and TRBJ2-3 provide the parts outside the CDR3, is DVKVTQSSRYLVKRTGEKVFLECVQDMDHENMFWYRQDPGLGLRLIYFSYDVKMKEKGDIPEGYSVSREKKERFSLILESASTNQTSMYLCASGRYDTQYFGPGTRLTVL.

The gene calls are TRBV28 and TRBJ1-2, with 10 nucleotides matching TRBD1. The CDR3 loop spans 14 amino acids. Per the germline V gene, CDR1 is MDHEN and CDR2 is SYDVKM. V lost 5 bases, J lost 3 bases, and 3 bases stayed unmatched. The CDR3 spells CASSGTGEDYGYTF. The CDR3 DNA follows: TGTGCCAGCAGTGGGACAGGGGAGGACTATGGCTACACCTTC.

This sequence joins TRBV2 and TRBJ2-7; a possible D gene is TRBD2 (6 bases). Trimming removed 5 bases at V and 2 bases at J, with 16 bases between. This CDR3 has 15 residues. Germline values: CDR1 SNHLY, CDR2 FYNNEI. CDR3 nucleotide sequence: TGTGCCAGCAGTCTCCGGGACGGGGGAACCTACGAGCAGTACTTC. It translates to CASSLRDGGTYEQYF.

This sequence joins TRBV2 and TRBJ2-1, with 10 nucleotides matching TRBD2. This CDR3 comprises 18 residues. The J segment lost 8 bases and the V segment lost 0 bases, leaving 13 bases of the junction unmatched. The germline gives CDR1 SNHLY, CDR2 FYNNEI. The CDR3 sequence: CASSEAYKAGGGRDEQFF. The DNA for the CDR3 is TGTGCCAGCAGTGAAGCCTATAAAGCGGGGGGGGGCCGGGATGAGCAGTTCTTC.

The gene calls are TRBV4-3 and TRBJ2-2; D unclear. Germline CDR1 and CDR2: LGHNA and YSLEER. V gave up 4 bases and J gave up 1 base, with 4 bases separating them. The CDR3 extends over 13 amino acids. CDR3 nucleotide sequence: TGCGCCAGCAGCCCGGGGAACACCGGGGAGCTGTTTTTT. Residues: CASSPGNTGELFF.

This chain links TRBV18 with TRBJ2-1; 11 bases are shared with TRBD1. This CDR3 spans 14 amino acids. The V gene's germline CDR1 is KGHSH and CDR2 LQKENI. J gave up 8 bases and V 4 bases, and 4 bases lay outside the gene matches. The CDR3 DNA is TGTGCCAGCTCACGGTCGGGACAGGGGGATGAGCAGTTCTTC. Translated, it gives CASSRSGQGDEQFF.

The chain recombines TRBV6-4 with TRBJ2-2, with 7 nucleotides matching TRBD1. The germline V gene encodes CDR1 MRHNA and CDR2 SNTAGT. The CDR3 length is 17 residues. The V segment lost 6 bases and the J segment 6 bases; nucleotides outside the gene matches: 16. In DNA, the CDR3 is TGTGCCAGCAGCGACAATCCGGGACAGTACTTTTCCGGGGAGCTGTTTTTT. Encoded protein: CASSDNPGQYFSGELFF.

V gene TRBV7-9 combines with J gene TRBJ2-1, with 8 bases matching TRBD1. The germline V gene has CDR1 SEHNR and CDR2 FQNEAQ (reference sequence). This CDR3 has 11 amino acids. CDR3 coding DNA: TGTTCCAAAGTAACAGGGGGAATACAGTTCTTC. Translating gives CSKVTGGIQFF.

The gene calls are TRBV6-6 and TRBJ2-2; 10 nucleotides agree with TRBD2. Germline lookup yields CDR1 MNHNY and CDR2 SVGAGI (reference sequence). CDR3 length equals 16 residues. V shed 8 bases and J 6 bases; nucleotides not matched to a gene: 12. The CDR3 spells CASRNPTSGWPGELFF. DNA of the CDR3: TGTGCCAGCCGAAACCCGACTAGCGGGTGGCCCGGGGAGCTGTTTTTT.

The chain uses TRBV7-8 and TRBJ1-5, with D maybe TRBD1 (5 bases). This CDR3 is 15 amino acids long. Per germline, CDR1 SGHVS and CDR2 FQNEAQ. The V end was cut by 1 base, the J end by 9 bases, with 16 bases between. The CDR3 nucleotides are TGTGCCAGCAGCTTAGTTTGGCCGATCGGGGGGCCCCAGCATTTT. It yields the protein CASSLVWPIGGPQHF.